One T cell receptor (beta chain) is described in this entry. Its specificity is not known. This specimen belongs to a study of blood T cells in healthy people across ages. General study findings and limits: Samples with more naive T cells showed higher observed beta diversity.

V shed 3 bases and J 6 bases; nucleotides not matched to a gene: 8. The CDR3 is 16 amino acids. Germline V gives CDR1 MGHRA, CDR2 YSYEKL. The use of a sample-barcoded 5' primer and a J-beta primer mix characterized a second PCR of roughly 6 to 11 cycles. One entry per CDR3 protein results from TCRdb running MiXCR on the 5' RACE reads. This table has around 1,900,000 distinct CDR3 sequences, about two fifths appearing once. The chain uses TRBV4-1 and TRBJ2-3, with TRBD2 identical over 11 bases. The specimen was blood. The source is a human donor in good health. CDR3 amino acids: CASSQRTGLADDTQYF. CDR3 bases: TGCGCCAGCAGCCAGCGAACGGGACTAGCGGACGATACGCAGTATTTT.